This T cell receptor beta chain was documented in a study of post-analysis software for immune sequencing data. Study details: Recorded subtypes: relapsing-remitting, secondary progressive, progressive-relapsing; some patients unannotated.

The authors incorporated unique molecular identifiers into the TCR beta cDNA libraries. From approximately 0.95 to 9.8 million T cells, 500,000 or so cDNA molecules were obtained. TCRdb re-called the PCR reads through MiXCR, storing one row per CDR3 protein. The table shows about 540,000 distinct CDR3 sequences, with 34% occurring only once. A few counts support this clonotype. Its target is not known. Study results and limitations: Samples made in the same batch grouped tightly together by F measure. In patients, TRBV5-6, TRBV5-1 and TRBV20-1 belonged to four or five TRBV segments found more frequently than in controls. In multiple sclerosis, normalized Chao1 diversity was significantly below that of controls.

The CDR3 loop spans 14 amino acids. The V end lost 0 bases, the J end lost 5 bases, and 10 bases lay between the germline ends. CDR1 and CDR2 (germline): LGHNA, YNFKEQ. The sequenced sample was blood. This clonotype was obtained from a girl under 18 with multiple sclerosis. This chain uses TRBV4-2 with TRBJ2-5; D gene ambiguous. The DNA of the CDR3 is TGTGCCAGCAGCCAAGATTGGTCAGCCGAGACCCAGTACTTC. Protein: CASSQDWSAETQYF.